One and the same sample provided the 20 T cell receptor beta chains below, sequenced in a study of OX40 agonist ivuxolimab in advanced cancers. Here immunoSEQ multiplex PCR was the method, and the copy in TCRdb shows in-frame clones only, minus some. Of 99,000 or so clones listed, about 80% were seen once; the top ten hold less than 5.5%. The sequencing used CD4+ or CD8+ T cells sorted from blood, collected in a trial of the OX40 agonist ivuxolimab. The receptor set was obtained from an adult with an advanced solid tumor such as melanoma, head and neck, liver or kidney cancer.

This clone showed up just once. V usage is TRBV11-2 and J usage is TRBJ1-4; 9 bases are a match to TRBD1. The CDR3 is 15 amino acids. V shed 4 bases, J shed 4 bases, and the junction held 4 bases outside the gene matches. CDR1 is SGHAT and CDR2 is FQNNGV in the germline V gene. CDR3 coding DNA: TGTGCCAGCAGCTCGCCGGGACAGGGTAATGAAAAACTGTTTTTT. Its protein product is CASSSPGQGNEKLFF.

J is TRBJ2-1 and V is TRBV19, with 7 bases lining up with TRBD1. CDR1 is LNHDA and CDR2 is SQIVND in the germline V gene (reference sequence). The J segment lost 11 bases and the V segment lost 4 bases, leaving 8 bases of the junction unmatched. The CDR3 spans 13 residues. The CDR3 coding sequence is TGTGCCAGTAGTAGGATAGGACAGGAAAAGCAGTTCTTC. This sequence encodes CASSRIGQEKQFF.

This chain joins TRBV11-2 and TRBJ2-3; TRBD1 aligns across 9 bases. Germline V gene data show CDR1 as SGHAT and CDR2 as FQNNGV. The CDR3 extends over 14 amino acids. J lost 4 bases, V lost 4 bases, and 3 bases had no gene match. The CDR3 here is CASSYTGGPDTQYF. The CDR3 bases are TGTGCCAGCAGCTATACAGGGGGCCCAGATACGCAGTATTTT. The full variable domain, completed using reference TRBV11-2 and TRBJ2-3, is EAGVAQSPRYKIIEKRQSVAFWCNPISGHATLYWYQQILGQGPKLLIQFQNNGVVDDSQLPKDRFSAERLKGVDSTLKIQPAKLEDSAVYLCASSYTGGPDTQYFGPGTRLTVL.

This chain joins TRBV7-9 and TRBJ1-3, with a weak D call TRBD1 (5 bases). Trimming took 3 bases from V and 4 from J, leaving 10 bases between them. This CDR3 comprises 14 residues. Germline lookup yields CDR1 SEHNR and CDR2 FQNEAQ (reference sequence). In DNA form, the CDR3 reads TGTGCCAGCAGCTTGCAAGGGACCGGAAACACCATATATTTT. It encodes CASSLQGTGNTIYF.

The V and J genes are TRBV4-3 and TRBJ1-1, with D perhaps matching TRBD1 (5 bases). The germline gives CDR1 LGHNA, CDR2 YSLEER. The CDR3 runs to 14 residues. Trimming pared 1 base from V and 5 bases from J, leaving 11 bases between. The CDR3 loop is CASSQGERGTEAFF. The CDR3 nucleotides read TGCGCCAGCAGCCAAGGGGAAAGGGGAACTGAAGCTTTCTTT.

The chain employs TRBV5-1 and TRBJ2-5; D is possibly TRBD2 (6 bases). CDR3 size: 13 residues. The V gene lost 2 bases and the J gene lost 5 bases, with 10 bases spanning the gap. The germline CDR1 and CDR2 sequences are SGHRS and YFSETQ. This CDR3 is CASSLGAGETQYF. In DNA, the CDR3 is TGCGCCAGCAGCTTAGGGGCGGGGGAGACCCAGTACTTC. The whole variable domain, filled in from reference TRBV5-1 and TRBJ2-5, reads KAGVTQTPRYLIKTRGQQVTLSCSPISGHRSVSWYQQTPGQGLQFLFEYFSETQRNKGNFPGRFSGRQFSNSRSEMNVSTLELGDSALYLCASSLGAGETQYFGPGTRLLVL.

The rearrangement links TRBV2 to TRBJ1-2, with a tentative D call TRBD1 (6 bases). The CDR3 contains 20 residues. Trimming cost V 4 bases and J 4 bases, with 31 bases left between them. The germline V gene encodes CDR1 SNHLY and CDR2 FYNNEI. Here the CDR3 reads CASSGGSGPKTGGGVYGYTF. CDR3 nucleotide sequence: TGTGCCAGCAGTGGGGGAAGCGGTCCGAAGACAGGCGGCGGGGTCTATGGCTACACCTTC.

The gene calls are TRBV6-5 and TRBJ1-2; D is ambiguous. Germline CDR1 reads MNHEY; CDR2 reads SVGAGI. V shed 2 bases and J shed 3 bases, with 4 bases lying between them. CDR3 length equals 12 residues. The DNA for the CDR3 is TGTGCCAGCAGTTACAAAGACTATGGCTACACCTTC. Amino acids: CASSYKDYGYTF.

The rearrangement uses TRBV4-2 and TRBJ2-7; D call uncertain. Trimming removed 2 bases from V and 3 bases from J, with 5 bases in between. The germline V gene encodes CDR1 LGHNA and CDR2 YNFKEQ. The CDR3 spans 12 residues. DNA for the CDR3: TGTGCCAGCAGCCAACCCGACTACGAGCAGTACTTC. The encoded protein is CASSQPDYEQYF.

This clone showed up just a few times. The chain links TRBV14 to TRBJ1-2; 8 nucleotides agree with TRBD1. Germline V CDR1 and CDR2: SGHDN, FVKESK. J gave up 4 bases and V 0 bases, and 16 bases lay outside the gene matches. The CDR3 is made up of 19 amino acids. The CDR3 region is CASSQDPRNRGNWGYGYTF. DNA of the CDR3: TGTGCCAGCAGCCAAGACCCCCGGAACAGGGGGAACTGGGGCTATGGCTACACCTTC.

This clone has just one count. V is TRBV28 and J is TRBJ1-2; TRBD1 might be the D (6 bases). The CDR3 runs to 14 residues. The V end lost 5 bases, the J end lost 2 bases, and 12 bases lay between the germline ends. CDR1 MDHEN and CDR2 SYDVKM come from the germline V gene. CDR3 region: CASSAYTGNYGYTF. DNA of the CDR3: TGTGCCAGCAGTGCCTACACAGGGAACTATGGCTACACCTTC.

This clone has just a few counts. CDR3 coding DNA: TGTGCCAGCAGTTTTTTGGGGGGCTCCTACAATGAGCAGTTCTTC. Encoded protein: CASSFLGGSYNEQFF. V and J are TRBV27 and TRBJ2-1; maybe TRBD2 (6 bases). Trimming took off 3 bases at V and 0 bases at J, with 9 bases between the two ends. CDR3 length equals 15 residues. Germline V CDR1 and CDR2: MNHEY, SMNVEV (reference sequence).

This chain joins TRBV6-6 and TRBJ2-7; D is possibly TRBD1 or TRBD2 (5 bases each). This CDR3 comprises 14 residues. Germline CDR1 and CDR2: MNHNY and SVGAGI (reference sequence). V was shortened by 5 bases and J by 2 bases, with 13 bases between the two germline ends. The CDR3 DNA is TGTGCCAGCAGTAGGGGTAGCGCGACCTACGAGCAGTACTTC. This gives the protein CASSRGSATYEQYF.

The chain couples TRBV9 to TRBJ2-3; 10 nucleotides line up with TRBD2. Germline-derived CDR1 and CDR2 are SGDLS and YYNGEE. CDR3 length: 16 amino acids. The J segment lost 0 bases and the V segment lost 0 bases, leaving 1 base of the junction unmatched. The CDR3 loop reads CASSVGTSGSTDTQYF. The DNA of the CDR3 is TGTGCCAGCAGCGTAGGGACTAGCGGTAGCACAGATACGCAGTATTTT.

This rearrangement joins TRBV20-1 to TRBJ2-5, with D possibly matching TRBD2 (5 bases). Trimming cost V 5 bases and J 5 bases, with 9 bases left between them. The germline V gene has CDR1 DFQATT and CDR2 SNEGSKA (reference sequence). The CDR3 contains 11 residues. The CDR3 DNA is TGCAGTGCTGGCCCGGGGGAGACCCAGTACTTC. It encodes CSAGPGETQYF.

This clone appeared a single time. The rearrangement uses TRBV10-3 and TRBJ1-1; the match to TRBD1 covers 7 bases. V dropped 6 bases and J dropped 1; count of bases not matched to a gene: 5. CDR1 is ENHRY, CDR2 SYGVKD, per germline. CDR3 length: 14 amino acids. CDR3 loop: CAISKGQSNTEAFF. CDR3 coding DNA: TGTGCCATCAGCAAGGGACAGTCGAACACTGAAGCTTTCTTT.

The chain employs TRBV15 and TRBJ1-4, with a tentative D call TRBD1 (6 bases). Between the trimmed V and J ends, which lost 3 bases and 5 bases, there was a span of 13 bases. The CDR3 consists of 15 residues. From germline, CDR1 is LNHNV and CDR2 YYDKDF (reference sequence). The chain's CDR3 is CATSRGGGENEKLFF. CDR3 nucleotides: TGTGCCACCAGCAGGGGAGGGGGTGAGAATGAAAAACTGTTTTTT.

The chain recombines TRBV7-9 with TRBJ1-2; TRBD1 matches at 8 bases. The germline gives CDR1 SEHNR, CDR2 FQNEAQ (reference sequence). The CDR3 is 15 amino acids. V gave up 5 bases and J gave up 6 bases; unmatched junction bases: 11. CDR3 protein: CASSEGQGLIHGYTF. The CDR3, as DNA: TGTGCCAGCAGCGAAGGACAGGGACTGATCCATGGCTACACCTTC.

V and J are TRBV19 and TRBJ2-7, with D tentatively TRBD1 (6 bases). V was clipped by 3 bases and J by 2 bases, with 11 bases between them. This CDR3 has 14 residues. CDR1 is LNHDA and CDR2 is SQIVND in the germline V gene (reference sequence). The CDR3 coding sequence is TGTGCCAGTAGTATGCTGGGACAAACCTACGAGCAGTACTTC. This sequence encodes CASSMLGQTYEQYF.

Here the CDR3 DNA reads TGTGCCAGCACCCGGGTGGGGAGCTCCTACGAGCAGTACTTC. The encoded protein is CASTRVGSSYEQYF. This chain uses TRBV28 with TRBJ2-7, with D perhaps TRBD2 (5 bases). Germline V gene sequence: CDR1 MDHEN, CDR2 SYDVKM. The V gene lost 7 bases and the J gene lost 0 bases, with 13 bases spanning the gap. This CDR3 region has 14 residues.